These 21 T cell receptor beta chains were all obtained from the same sample, sequenced in a study of blood T cell repertoires in COVID-19. Method: immunoSEQ multiplex PCR; TCRdb's copy keeps in-frame clones and lacks some. The table has 200,000 to 250,000 clones, around 90% seen once; the top ten hold about 4%. Material for sequencing was PBMCs or T cells enriched from blood (not recorded which). The receptors originated from a woman aged 25-40 years who had been exposed to COVID-19.

V usage is TRBV6-5 and J usage is TRBJ1-3; 7 bases align to TRBD1. Germline assignment: CDR1 MNHEY and CDR2 SVGAGI. The CDR3 has 14 residues. V shed 2 bases and J 4 bases; nucleotides not matched to a gene: 2. The CDR3 reads CASSYKQGGNTIYF. In nucleotides, the CDR3 is TGTGCCAGCAGTTACAAACAGGGGGGAAACACCATATATTTT.

The gene calls are TRBV3-1 (or the pseudogene TRBV3-2) and TRBJ1-2; 7 bases are shared with TRBD1. The V gene end was trimmed by 4 bases and the J gene end by 4 bases; junction bases not matched to a gene: 9. The germline CDR1 and CDR2 sequences are LGHDT and YNNKEL (reference sequence). The CDR3 spans 15 residues. The CDR3 DNA follows: TGTGCCAGCAGCCGGGGAGGCAGGGGGGTCTATGGCTACACCTTC. Its protein is CASSRGGRGVYGYTF.

The chain recombines TRBV10-1 with TRBJ2-2; D may be TRBD1 (5 bases). CDR1 and CDR2 from the germline V gene are WNHNN and SYGVQD (reference sequence). The CDR3 is made up of 15 amino acids. Trimming cost V 3 bases and J 2 bases, with 10 bases left between them. CDR3 in amino acids: CASSDYDRNTGELFF. The CDR3 DNA reads TGCGCCAGCAGTGACTATGACAGAAACACCGGGGAGCTGTTTTTT.

The rearrangement joins TRBV9 to TRBJ2-7, with 8 bases lining up with TRBD2. The CDR3 covers 15 residues. Losses at the gene ends were 4 bases for V and 3 bases for J; bases not matched to a gene: 9. The germline CDR1 and CDR2 sequences are SGDLS and YYNGEE. In DNA, the CDR3 is TGTGCCAGCAGCCCAAGCGGGAGTCTCCTCTACGAGCAGTACTTC. This translates into CASSPSGSLLYEQYF. Full variable domain (rest looked up from reference TRBV9 and TRBJ2-7): DSGVTQTPKHLITATGQRVTLRCSPRSGDLSVYWYQQSLDQGLQFLIQYYNGEERAKGNILERFSAQQFPDLHSELNLSSLELGDSALYFCASSPSGSLLYEQYFGPGTRLTVT.

The chain employs TRBV5-1 and TRBJ2-5; 15 nucleotides match TRBD2. The CDR3 is 16 residues long. Per germline, CDR1 SGHRS and CDR2 YFSETQ. J was trimmed by 7 bases and V by 4 bases; bases with no gene match: 8. CDR3: CASSPGLAGGRRTQYF. The CDR3 DNA follows: TGCGCCAGCAGCCCTGGACTAGCGGGAGGGCGAAGGACCCAGTACTTC.

The V gene is TRBV24-1, the J gene TRBJ2-1; 11 nucleotides agree with TRBD2. CDR1 is KGHDR and CDR2 is SFDVKD in the germline V gene. The CDR3 runs to 17 residues. V was pared by 0 bases and J by 7 bases, with 7 bases of the junction left unmatched. The DNA of the CDR3 is TGTGCCACCAGTGATTTGGGTAGCGGGAGGGCCTCTAATGAGCAGTTCTTC. Translation gives CATSDLGSGRASNEQFF.

The V call is TRBV5-4, the J call TRBJ1-1; no firm D call. The CDR3 is 12 residues long. V was clipped by 4 bases and J by 7 bases, with 11 bases between them. From germline, CDR1 is SGHNT and CDR2 YYREEE (reference sequence). The CDR3, as DNA: TGTGCCAGCAGCCCAACCGGCGGTGAAGCTTTCTTT. Translating it yields CASSPTGGEAFF. The full variable domain, in which reference TRBV5-4 and TRBJ1-1 provide the parts outside the CDR3, is ETGVTQSPTHLIKTRGQQVTLRCSSQSGHNTVSWYQQALGQGPQFIFQYYREEENGRGNFPPRFSGLQFPNYSSELNVNALELDDSALYLCASSPTGGEAFFGQGTRLTVV.

The CDR3 DNA sequence: TGTGCCAGCAGCGTTACCGGGACAGGGGAGATCTACACCTTC. It specifies CASSVTGTGEIYTF. This chain connects TRBV9 to TRBJ1-2; TRBD1 matches at 10 bases. The CDR3 runs to 14 residues. The V gene's germline CDR1 is SGDLS and CDR2 YYNGEE. V lost 2 bases, J lost 10 bases, and 8 bases stayed unmatched. The whole variable domain, filled in from reference TRBV9 and TRBJ1-2, reads DSGVTQTPKHLITATGQRVTLRCSPRSGDLSVYWYQQSLDQGLQFLIQYYNGEERAKGNILERFSAQQFPDLHSELNLSSLELGDSALYFCASSVTGTGEIYTFGSGTRLTVV.

This clone was counted once. For the CDR3, the DNA is TGTGCCAGCAGTTTCGAGCGGGTAGACACAGATACGCAGTATTTT. Translation gives CASSFERVDTDTQYF. The chain has TRBV27 and TRBJ2-3, with D possibly matching TRBD2 (6 bases). V lost 3 bases and J lost 2, with 12 bases in between. CDR1 MNHEY and CDR2 SMNVEV come from the germline V gene (reference sequence). This CDR3 has 15 residues.

The V call is TRBV24-1, the J call TRBJ2-5; 10 bases agree with TRBD1. The CDR3 contains 15 residues. V was pared by 3 bases and J by 4 bases, with 4 bases of the junction left unmatched. Germline V lookup: CDR1 KGHDR, CDR2 SFDVKD. CDR3 protein: CATSDDRGPSETQYF. In nucleotides, the CDR3 is TGTGCCACCAGTGATGACAGGGGGCCGTCAGAGACCCAGTACTTC.

The sample holds one count of this clone. The genes are TRBV4-2 and TRBJ2-7; D gene unclear. V shed 4 bases and J shed 2 bases, with 12 bases lying between them. The V gene's germline CDR1 is LGHNA and CDR2 YNFKEQ. This CDR3 has 14 amino acids. The CDR3 DNA follows: TGTGCCAGCAGCCCAACGGAGTTAACCTACGAGCAGTACTTC. It specifies CASSPTELTYEQYF.

The genes are TRBV3-1 (or the pseudogene TRBV3-2) and TRBJ2-7, with TRBD1 matching over 8 bases. This CDR3 spans 15 amino acids. Germline V gene lookup returns CDR1 LGHDT and CDR2 YNNKEL (reference sequence). Germline trimming cut 3 bases from V and 2 bases from J; bases unmatched to any gene: 6. The CDR3 coding sequence is TGTGCCAGCAGCCAGCCGGGACAGGCTACCTACGAGCAGTACTTC. This codes for CASSQPGQATYEQYF.

The chain uses TRBV11-2 and TRBJ1-3; 7 bases fit TRBD1. The CDR3 contains 14 residues. Germline CDR1 SGHAT, CDR2 FQNNGV. Unmatched junction bases numbered 8, after V lost 5 bases and J lost 7 bases. In nucleotides, the CDR3 is TGTGCCAGCAGCGCGACAGGGTCAGTCAACACCATATATTTT. This encodes CASSATGSVNTIYF.

The genes are TRBV18 and TRBJ1-2; 9 bases are shared with TRBD1. The CDR3 loop spans 17 amino acids. V lost 5 bases, J lost 6 bases, and 16 bases stayed unmatched. Germline V gene lookup returns CDR1 KGHSH and CDR2 LQKENI. The CDR3 nucleotides are TGTGCCAGCTCATCACTAATCCGGGACAGGGAATGGGATGGCTACACCTTC. It specifies CASSSLIRDREWDGYTF.

The CDR3 coding sequence is TGTGCCAGCAGCCTCACGGGGACTATCTATGGCTACACCTTC. It translates to CASSLTGTIYGYTF. The rearrangement uses TRBV7-9 and TRBJ1-2, with D perhaps TRBD1 (5 bases). The CDR3 is made up of 14 amino acids. Germline V gene data show CDR1 as SEHNR and CDR2 as FQNEAQ (reference sequence). The V gene lost 5 bases and the J gene lost 4 bases, with 14 bases spanning the gap.

The chain carries TRBV19 and TRBJ1-1, with TRBD1 matching over 8 bases. Germline CDR1 reads LNHDA; CDR2 reads SQIVND (reference sequence). The CDR3 spans 17 residues. V gave up 3 bases and J gave up 0 bases; unmatched junction bases: 9. This CDR3 is CASSMGTGMSLNTEAFF. In DNA, the CDR3 is TGTGCCAGTAGTATGGGGACAGGAATGTCACTGAACACTGAAGCTTTCTTT.

This clone was picked up one time. The J gene is TRBJ1-2, the V gene TRBV13; D uncertain. The germline V and J ends were trimmed by 3 bases and 2 bases, with 7 bases remaining between them. The CDR3 contains 13 residues. Germline V CDR1 and CDR2: PRHDT, FYEKMQ (reference sequence). The CDR3 loop reads CASSLGSNYGYTF. In DNA form, the CDR3 reads TGTGCCAGCAGCTTGGGCTCGAACTATGGCTACACCTTC.

This clone has only one observation. The chain recombines TRBV2 with TRBJ1-6; D gene uncertain. This CDR3 comprises 15 residues. Germline V lookup: CDR1 SNHLY, CDR2 FYNNEI. V dropped 3 bases and J dropped 0 bases, with 6 bases sitting between them. The CDR3 here is CASSEESSYNSPLHF. The CDR3 DNA sequence: TGTGCCAGCAGTGAGGAGAGCTCCTATAATTCACCCCTCCACTTT.

This clone appeared once. The chain couples TRBV27 to TRBJ2-2; no firm D call. Trimming pared 3 bases from V and 5 bases from J, leaving 4 bases between. Germline assignment: CDR1 MNHEY and CDR2 SMNVEV (reference sequence). CDR3 length equals 12 residues. CDR3 loop: CASSFRTGELFF. The CDR3 DNA reads as TGTGCCAGCAGTTTTCGGACCGGGGAGCTGTTTTTT.

The chain combines TRBV27 with TRBJ2-1; TRBD2 matches 12 bases. The CDR3 consists of 19 residues. The germline CDR1 and CDR2 sequences are MNHEY and SMNVEV (reference sequence). V was pared by 0 bases and J by 7 bases, with 13 bases of the junction left unmatched. CDR3: CASSLSRFPTSGRKNEQFF. The CDR3 DNA reads as TGTGCCAGCAGTTTATCGCGGTTCCCGACTAGCGGGAGAAAGAATGAGCAGTTCTTC.

The V call is TRBV6-6, the J call TRBJ2-1; 7 bases line up with TRBD2. This CDR3 has 15 residues. Germline V CDR1 and CDR2: MNHNY, SVGAGI (reference sequence). The V gene end was trimmed by 4 bases and the J gene end by 3 bases; junction bases not matched to a gene: 6. CDR3 in DNA: TGTGCCAGCAGTTTTAGCGGGCGAAACTACAATGAGCAGTTCTTC. Encoded protein: CASSFSGRNYNEQFF.